This T cell receptor beta chain was identified in a study of T-cell reconstitution after alpha-beta-depleted transplantation in children. This clonotype was seen a few times. The authors prepared the TCRbeta library with unique molecular identifiers. TCRdb itself ran the PCR reads through MiXCR, one entry per CDR3 protein. The table shows about 500,000 distinct CDR3 sequences, with 32% occurring only once. The CDR3 totals 14 residues. The germline CDR1 and CDR2 sequences are LGHDT and YNNKEL (reference sequence). The V end lost 0 bases, the J end lost 4 bases, and 9 bases lay between the germline ends.

This sequence originates from a human donor who donated a stem cell graft to a child with aplastic anemia. The sample here was PBMCs from the stem cell graft donor, taken from the stem cell graft. The gene calls are TRBV3-1 and TRBJ2-5; no clear D. This CDR3 is CASSQDGSRETQYF. CDR3 nucleotide sequence: TGTGCCAGCAGCCAAGATGGATCCCGAGAGACCCAGTACTTC.